The 30 T cell receptor beta chains in this list originate from one sample, sequenced in a study of T cells in localized non-small cell lung cancer. This table comes from immunoSEQ multiplex PCR, and its TCRdb copy is limited to in-frame clones, with some not included. The sample carries 15,000 to 25,000 clones, about 80% recorded once. Sequencing was performed on peripheral blood, taken before any cancer treatment. All receptors come from a man between 40 and 70 years old with stage I lung adenocarcinoma.

A single count supports this clone. V and J are TRBV19 and TRBJ2-2; 9 bases fit TRBD1. Losses at the gene ends were 3 bases for V and 6 bases for J; bases not matched to a gene: 8. Germline V gives CDR1 LNHDA, CDR2 SQIVND (reference sequence). This CDR3 spans 16 amino acids. CDR3 in amino acids: CASSISHRGRSGELFF. CDR3 bases: TGTGCCAGTAGTATCTCTCACAGGGGGCGCTCCGGGGAGCTGTTTTTT.

J is TRBJ2-5 and V is TRBV9, with D perhaps TRBD1 (5 bases). From germline, CDR1 is SGDLS and CDR2 YYNGEE. This CDR3 has 13 residues. Trimming took 0 bases from V and 11 from J, leaving 14 bases between them. This chain's CDR3 is CASSVEGNALQYF. Written as DNA, the CDR3 is TGTGCCAGCAGCGTAGAGGGGAATGCGTTACAGTACTTC.

The rearrangement joins TRBV7-2 to TRBJ2-1, with 10 bases identical to TRBD2. Germline-derived CDR1 and CDR2 are SGHTA and FQGNSA. V was pared by 5 bases and J by 5 bases, with 9 bases of the junction left unmatched. The CDR3 is made up of 16 amino acids. In DNA form, the CDR3 reads TGTGCCAGCAGCGACAGGACTAGCGGAACTCACAATGAGCAGTTCTTC. Translating gives CASSDRTSGTHNEQFF.

The chain couples TRBV13 to TRBJ2-5, with 7 positions matching TRBD1. The germline CDR1 and CDR2 sequences are PRHDT and FYEKMQ (reference sequence). Germline trimming cut 4 bases from V and 1 base from J; bases unmatched to any gene: 6. CDR3 length: 15 residues. The CDR3 DNA reads TGTGCCAGCAGCTACCGACAGGGTCGCCAAGAGACCCAGTACTTC. Protein: CASSYRQGRQETQYF. The variable domain in full, completed from reference TRBV13 and TRBJ2-5, reads AAGVIQSPRHLIKEKRETATLKCYPIPRHDTVYWYQQGPGQDPQFLISFYEKMQSDKGSIPDRFSAQQFSDYHSELNMSSLELGDSALYFCASSYRQGRQETQYFGPGTRLLVL.

The chain is built from TRBV18 and TRBJ2-1, with 14 bases aligning to TRBD2. Germline V gene sequence: CDR1 KGHSH, CDR2 LQKENI. V shed 1 base, J shed 5 bases, and the junction held 4 bases outside the gene matches. The CDR3 sequence is 17 residues long. The CDR3 DNA sequence: TGTGCCAGCTCACCACGGACTAGCGGGGGGATGGACAATGAGCAGTTCTTC. Protein sequence: CASSPRTSGGMDNEQFF.

This clone appeared a few times. The V and J genes are TRBV7-9 and TRBJ2-2; D unclear. The CDR3 contains 16 residues. Germline V gene sequence: CDR1 SEHNR, CDR2 FQNEAQ (reference sequence). Deletions cut 4 bases from V and 3 bases from J, with 15 bases between. CDR3 in DNA: TGTGCCAGCAGCTCCGGCGTCTACCAAGACACCGGGGAGCTGTTTTTT. Protein product: CASSSGVYQDTGELFF.

The chain employs TRBV13 and TRBJ2-1; 7 nucleotides match TRBD2. Trimming cost V 5 bases and J 0 bases; bases outside gene matches: 10. Germline CDR1 and CDR2: PRHDT and FYEKMQ (reference sequence). CDR3 size: 17 residues. The CDR3 DNA reads TGTGCCAGCAGCAACCCCTGGGCGGGGGACTCCTACAATGAGCAGTTCTTC. This translates into CASSNPWAGDSYNEQFF.

This clone was counted a few times. The chain joins TRBV4-2 to TRBJ1-3; D is uncertain. The CDR3 contains 16 residues. Deletions cut 2 bases from V and 0 bases from J, with 11 bases between. The germline V gene encodes CDR1 LGHNA and CDR2 YNFKEQ. The DNA of the CDR3 is TGTGCCAGCAGCCAAAGACGGCAGGACTCTGGAAACACCATATATTTT. Translating it yields CASSQRRQDSGNTIYF.

The chain employs TRBV2 and TRBJ2-2; maybe TRBD2 (5 bases). CDR3 length: 16 residues. Trimming removed 2 bases from V and 3 bases from J, with 13 bases in between. Germline-derived CDR1 and CDR2 are SNHLY and FYNNEI. In DNA form, the CDR3 reads TGTGCCAGCAGTGAACTGGGCTTCGGGGACACCGGGGAGCTGTTTTTT. Its protein is CASSELGFGDTGELFF.

The chain combines TRBV28 with TRBJ2-5, with D maybe TRBD1 (6 bases). CDR3 length: 13 residues. CDR1 is MDHEN and CDR2 is SYDVKM in the germline V gene. Trimming shortened V by 6 bases and J by 5 bases, and 13 bases separated the two germline ends. The chain's CDR3 is CASRADRDETQYF. The CDR3 coding sequence is TGTGCCAGCAGGGCGGACAGAGATGAGACCCAGTACTTC.

The chain combines TRBV7-2 with TRBJ1-5, with 10 bases that match TRBD1. J was trimmed by 7 bases and V by 5 bases; bases with no gene match: 2. The germline V gene encodes CDR1 SGHTA and CDR2 FQGNSA. This CDR3 spans 13 amino acids. The CDR3 reads CASSVDRGQPQHF. CDR3 sequence (DNA): TGTGCCAGCAGCGTGGACAGGGGGCAGCCCCAGCATTTT.

This chain uses TRBV5-4 with TRBJ2-3; D not certain. CDR3 length: 15 amino acids. Germline V gene data show CDR1 as SGHNT and CDR2 as YYREEE (reference sequence). V lost 0 bases, J lost 3 bases, and 11 bases lay in between. The chain's CDR3 is CASSLVVGSTDTQYF. The CDR3 DNA follows: TGTGCCAGCAGCTTGGTTGTGGGGTCGACAGATACGCAGTATTTT.

The chain carries TRBV11-2 and TRBJ2-3; 11 bases match TRBD2. Germline V CDR1 and CDR2: SGHAT, FQNNGV. This CDR3 spans 16 amino acids. J lost 2 bases, V lost 5 bases, and 6 bases had no gene match. CDR3 DNA: TGTGCCAGCAGCCCGGGACTAGCGGACCCCACAGATACGCAGTATTTT. It yields the protein CASSPGLADPTDTQYF.

The genes are TRBV28 and TRBJ2-7; D gene unclear. V was shortened by 2 bases and J by 5 bases, with 13 bases between the two germline ends. Germline CDR1 MDHEN, CDR2 SYDVKM. The CDR3 runs 14 residues. CDR3 loop: CASSLTRLPHEQYF. The CDR3 DNA sequence: TGTGCCAGCAGTTTAACCAGGTTGCCCCACGAGCAGTACTTC. The entire variable domain, with the rest obtained from reference TRBV28 and TRBJ2-7, is as follows: DVKVTQSSRYLVKRTGEKVFLECVQDMDHENMFWYRQDPGLGLRLIYFSYDVKMKEKGDIPEGYSVSREKKERFSLILESASTNQTSMYLCASSLTRLPHEQYFGPGTRLTVT.

The V and J genes are TRBV19 and TRBJ2-3; a weak D match, TRBD2 (5 bases). The V end lost 3 bases, the J end lost 1 base, and 11 bases lay between the germline ends. CDR3 size: 15 residues. CDR1 LNHDA and CDR2 SQIVND come from the germline V gene (reference sequence). This CDR3 is CASSIGESGTDTQYF. CDR3 coding DNA: TGTGCCAGTAGTATCGGGGAGTCCGGCACAGATACGCAGTATTTT.

J is TRBJ1-5 and V is TRBV19, with D tentatively TRBD1 (6 bases). Trimming left V 1 base short and J 0 bases short, with 13 bases between. CDR3 size: 17 residues. The germline V gene has CDR1 LNHDA and CDR2 SQIVND (reference sequence). CDR3 sequence: CASSIAPQGYSNQPQHF. CDR3 in DNA: TGTGCCAGTAGTATAGCCCCTCAGGGGTATAGCAATCAGCCCCAGCATTTT.

This clone was seen more than once but under ten times. The gene calls are TRBV11-1 and TRBJ2-5; D unclear. The CDR3 has 14 amino acids. Germline values: CDR1 SGHAT, CDR2 FQDESV (reference sequence). Trimming left V 2 bases short and J 5 bases short, with 12 bases between. CDR3: CASSLNVFRETQYF. The CDR3 region has the DNA TGTGCCAGCAGCTTAAACGTTTTCAGGGAGACCCAGTACTTC.

This chain links TRBV4-1 with TRBJ1-1; D ambiguous. CDR1 and CDR2 (germline): MGHRA, YSYEKL. The V end was cut by 1 base, the J end by 7 bases, with 10 bases between. The CDR3 totals 13 residues. As DNA, the CDR3 is TGCGCCAGCAGCCAAGCCCAGTCCGATGAAGCTTTCTTT. It codes for CASSQAQSDEAFF.

The chain links TRBV29-1 to TRBJ2-5, with TRBD2 matching over 8 bases. The CDR3 covers 13 residues. V lost 5 bases to trimming and J lost 1 base; unmatched junction nucleotides: 3. Germline CDR1 SQVTM, CDR2 ANQGSEA. This CDR3 is CSVPTSGQETQYF. The CDR3 DNA follows: TGCAGCGTTCCTACTAGCGGCCAAGAGACCCAGTACTTC.

The chain carries TRBV27 and TRBJ1-1; D is perhaps TRBD1 (6 bases). The germline gives CDR1 MNHEY, CDR2 SMNVEV (reference sequence). The V and J ends lost 5 bases and 4 bases respectively, with 17 bases between them. The CDR3 totals 15 residues. CDR3 sequence (DNA): TGTGCCAGCAGTCCCAACAGGGAAAGGATCACTGAAGCTTTCTTT. Protein product: CASSPNRERITEAFF.

V is TRBV19 and J is TRBJ2-5; 10 nucleotides match TRBD2. This CDR3 has 17 amino acids. The trim removed 3 bases at V and 2 bases at J, leaving 9 bases unmatched. Germline CDR1 LNHDA, CDR2 SQIVND (reference sequence). In DNA, the CDR3 is TGTGCCAGTAGTATCTTCCCCCCGACTAGCGGGCAAGAGACCCAGTACTTC. As protein: CASSIFPPTSGQETQYF.

This clone was seen more than once but under ten times. The chain combines TRBV4-2 with TRBJ2-2, with TRBD2 matching 7 bases. The J segment lost 4 bases and the V segment lost 4 bases, leaving 6 bases of the junction unmatched. This CDR3 has 15 amino acids. Germline values: CDR1 LGHNA, CDR2 YNFKEQ. CDR3 sequence (DNA): TGTGCCAGCAGCCCTCAGAGGGAGGGCACCGGGGAGCTGTTTTTT. Amino acids: CASSPQREGTGELFF.

This chain links TRBV19 with TRBJ2-7, with TRBD2 as a possible D gene (7 bases). The ends were cut back, 6 bases at V and 3 bases at J, with 15 bases in the middle. The CDR3 contains 14 residues. Germline V gene data show CDR1 as LNHDA and CDR2 as SQIVND (reference sequence). The CDR3 coding sequence is TGTGCCAGTAGGGCGGGCGGGGGCCTCTACGAGCAGTACTTC. This encodes CASRAGGGLYEQYF.

This sequence joins TRBV18 and TRBJ2-3, with a possible D match to TRBD2 (5 bases). The V end lost 0 bases, the J end lost 6 bases, and 22 bases lay between the germline ends. This CDR3 comprises 18 residues. Germline-derived CDR1 and CDR2 are KGHSH and LQKENI. The CDR3 DNA is TGTGCCAGCTCACCACCTTATAGGGCTAGCCCCGAAAGGGATACGCAGTATTTT. Its translation: CASSPPYRASPERDTQYF.

The chain is built from TRBV4-1 and TRBJ2-7; no definite D call. Trimming stripped 1 base from V and 9 bases from J, with 13 bases between. From germline, CDR1 is MGHRA and CDR2 YSYEKL. The CDR3 has 13 residues. The CDR3 sequence is CASSQAETTGQYF. In DNA form, the CDR3 reads TGCGCCAGCAGCCAAGCGGAGACCACTGGGCAGTACTTC.

A word on this clone: One junction end does not reproduce the germline sequence, and a read error may be involved. This sequence joins TRBV7-9 and TRBJ1-4; D perhaps matches TRBD1 (5 bases). There are 14 residues in the CDR3. Germline loops: CDR1 SEHNR, CDR2 FQNEAQ (reference sequence). The CDR3 coding sequence is TGTGCCAGCAGCTTAGGACAGCCGAATGAAAAACTGTCTTTT. Its protein is CASSLGQPNEKLSF. The variable domain in full, with the rest retrieved from reference TRBV7-9 and TRBJ1-4, is DTGVSQNPRHKITKRGQNVTFRCDPISEHNRLYWYRQTLGQGPEFLTYFQNEAQLEKSRLLSDRFSAERPKGSFSTLEIQRTEQGDSAMYLCASSLGQPNEKLSFGSGTQLSVL.

The CDR3 reads CASIGVFEQFF. The CDR3 bases are TGTGCCAGCATCGGAGTGTTTGAGCAGTTCTTC. This chain uses TRBV7-2 with TRBJ2-1; D not resolved. The V end lost 7 bases, the J end lost 9 bases, and 10 bases lay between the germline ends. Looked up from germline, CDR1 is SGHTA and CDR2 is FQGNSA. This CDR3 is built from 11 residues.

The chain uses TRBV4-1 and TRBJ2-2, with 7 bases matching TRBD2. Germline V CDR1 and CDR2: MGHRA, YSYEKL. V shed 6 bases and J 1 base; nucleotides not matched to a gene: 5. The CDR3 runs 15 residues. CDR3 sequence: CASRRTRENTGELFF. The CDR3 DNA is TGCGCCAGCAGAAGGACTAGAGAGAACACCGGGGAGCTGTTTTTT.

This clone was observed a few times. The J gene is TRBJ2-5, the V gene TRBV4-2; D is possibly TRBD1 (6 bases). CDR1 and CDR2 (germline): LGHNA, YNFKEQ. V was clipped by 1 base and J by 5 bases, with 11 bases between them. The CDR3 contains 14 residues. The CDR3 here is CASSQAQGRETQYF. The CDR3 nucleotides read TGTGCCAGCAGCCAAGCACAGGGAAGGGAGACCCAGTACTTC.

The chain uses TRBV5-4 and TRBJ2-3, with TRBD2 identical over 9 bases. The germline V gene encodes CDR1 SGHNT and CDR2 YYREEE (reference sequence). Germline trimming cut 4 bases from V and 1 base from J; bases unmatched to any gene: 13. The CDR3 runs to 18 residues. The chain's CDR3 is CASSPSGARTSRTDTQYF. Written as DNA, the CDR3 is TGTGCCAGCAGCCCTAGCGGGGCCCGGACCTCTCGCACAGATACGCAGTATTTT.